Below are 19 T cell receptor beta chains sequenced from a single sample in a study of T cell responses to AZD1222 COVID-19 vaccine. The method was immunoSEQ multiplex PCR; TCRdb's version includes in-frame clones alone and lacks a portion of them. This specimen shows about 140,000 clones; the ten leading clones hold about 2.3%. Sequenced: peripheral blood. The receptors come from an adult in good health.

This rearrangement joins TRBV2 to TRBJ1-4; TRBD1 matches 7 bases. Germline V gene sequence: CDR1 SNHLY, CDR2 FYNNEI. V was pared by 8 bases and J by 6 bases, with 12 bases of the junction left unmatched. CDR3 size: 15 residues. This chain's CDR3 is CASLNSRGEDEKLFF. In DNA form, the CDR3 reads TGTGCCAGCCTGAACTCCAGGGGGGAGGATGAAAAACTGTTTTTT.

The V gene is TRBV10-1, the J gene TRBJ2-5, with 12 bases fitting TRBD2. Losses at the gene ends were 6 bases for V and 2 bases for J; bases not matched to a gene: 4. The CDR3 is 15 residues long. Germline CDR1 and CDR2: WNHNN and SYGVQD (reference sequence). The CDR3 DNA follows: TGCGCCAGCAGAACACTAGCGGGGGGACAAGAGACCCAGTACTTC. Its translation is CASRTLAGGQETQYF.

This chain joins TRBV5-1 and TRBJ2-5; 7 bases align to TRBD2. V lost 2 bases, J lost 0 bases, and 13 bases stayed unmatched. The CDR3 totals 18 residues. CDR1 SGHRS and CDR2 YFSETQ come from the germline V gene. The CDR3 region has the DNA TGCGCCAGCAGCTTCGATCAAGAGGCTAGCGGAGACCAAGAGACCCAGTACTTC. It translates to CASSFDQEASGDQETQYF.

The chain uses TRBV10-1 and TRBJ1-1; possible D gene TRBD1, 5 bases. The CDR3 loop spans 13 amino acids. V was shortened by 8 bases and J by 8 bases, with 18 bases between the two germline ends. The V gene's germline CDR1 is WNHNN and CDR2 SYGVQD (reference sequence). In nucleotides, the CDR3 is TGCGCCAGCGTGCGGGGCGCAGGCCCCGAAGCTTTCTTT. Protein sequence: CASVRGAGPEAFF.

The gene calls are TRBV6-2 or TRBV6-3 and TRBJ2-7; D is perhaps TRBD2 (5 bases). In germline, CDR1 is MNHEY, CDR2 SVGEGT. Deletions cut 5 bases from V and 3 bases from J, with 8 bases between. The CDR3 totals 12 residues. The CDR3, as DNA: TGTGCCAGCAGTCATGGAGGCTACGAGCAGTACTTC. Translating it yields CASSHGGYEQYF.

The DNA of the CDR3 is TGTGCCAGCAGCCTAGCACACTCTGGAAACACCATATATTTT. It translates to CASSLAHSGNTIYF. The rearrangement uses TRBV3-1 (or the pseudogene TRBV3-2) and TRBJ1-3, with D unclear. Germline V lookup: CDR1 LGHDT, CDR2 YNNKEL (reference sequence). V was trimmed by 4 bases and J by 0 bases, leaving 7 bases between them. CDR3 length: 14 residues.

The V gene is TRBV6-6, the J gene TRBJ1-2, with a weak D call TRBD1 (6 bases). In germline, CDR1 is MNHNY, CDR2 SVGAGI (reference sequence). The CDR3 spans 14 residues. The germline V and J ends were trimmed by 5 bases and 3 bases, with 13 bases remaining between them. The CDR3 region has the DNA TGTGCCAGCAGTCATAAGGGGGTGGACTATGGCTACACCTTC. Residues: CASSHKGVDYGYTF.

The chain combines TRBV6-2 or TRBV6-3 with TRBJ2-4; 7 bases fit TRBD2. V lost 4 bases and J lost 6; bases outside the gene matches: 9. The CDR3 is made up of 15 amino acids. Looked up from germline, CDR1 is MNHEY and CDR2 is SVGEGT. In DNA form, the CDR3 reads TGTGCCAGCAGTTCGGGAGGTGCAGCAGGAAACATTCAGTACTTC. Translated, it gives CASSSGGAAGNIQYF.

CDR3 amino acids: CASRQGGKNTEAFF. The CDR3 DNA reads TGCGCCAGCCGACAGGGAGGAAAGAACACTGAAGCTTTCTTT. The chain is built from TRBV5-1 and TRBJ1-1; 7 nucleotides match TRBD1. CDR3 length: 14 residues. With V trimmed by 7 bases and J by 1 base, 7 bases remained unmatched. Germline V lookup: CDR1 SGHRS, CDR2 YFSETQ.

CDR3 DNA sequence: TGCGCCAGCAGCTCACACCGGGGCGGTGTGGGCTACACCTTC. This codes for CASSSHRGGVGYTF. V and J are TRBV4-1 and TRBJ1-2, with a weak D call TRBD1 (5 bases). Trimming removed 5 bases at V and 8 bases at J, with 18 bases between. Germline lookup yields CDR1 MGHRA and CDR2 YSYEKL. The CDR3 spans 14 residues.

The chain carries TRBV19 and TRBJ1-5; 8 nucleotides match TRBD1. CDR3 length: 18 residues. Germline CDR1 and CDR2: LNHDA and SQIVND (reference sequence). V dropped 5 bases and J dropped 0; count of bases not matched to a gene: 12. This chain's CDR3 is CASSHRTGSSYSNQPQHF. CDR3 in DNA: TGTGCCAGTAGTCACCGGACAGGGAGCAGCTATAGCAATCAGCCCCAGCATTTT.

The V call is TRBV5-1, the J call TRBJ2-2; 9 positions agree with TRBD1. J was trimmed by 4 bases and V by 5 bases; bases with no gene match: 12. The CDR3 is 17 amino acids. Germline loops: CDR1 SGHRS, CDR2 YFSETQ. The CDR3 DNA reads as TGCGCCAGCAGAAGAACAGGGGGCGAAAGGAGCACCGGGGAGCTGTTTTTT. This sequence encodes CASRRTGGERSTGELFF.

The J gene is TRBJ2-7, the V gene TRBV4-1; D may be TRBD2 (6 bases). CDR1 MGHRA and CDR2 YSYEKL come from the germline V gene. The CDR3 length is 13 residues. V shed 5 bases and J shed 3 bases, with 11 bases lying between them. The chain's CDR3 is CASSTHGGYEQYF. The DNA for the CDR3 is TGCGCCAGCAGCACCCACGGGGGCTACGAGCAGTACTTC.

V gene TRBV4-1 combines with J gene TRBJ1-2; D may be TRBD1 (5 bases). Looked up from germline, CDR1 is MGHRA and CDR2 is YSYEKL. The CDR3 totals 15 residues. V lost 0 bases and J 5 bases, leaving 13 bases between the germline ends. CDR3 amino acids: CASSQELRDGYGYTF. In DNA, the CDR3 is TGCGCCAGCAGCCAAGAGTTAAGGGACGGTTATGGCTACACCTTC.

This sequence joins TRBV7-2 and TRBJ1-2; 7 bases fit TRBD1. V lost 3 bases and J lost 6; bases outside the gene matches: 7. CDR1 and CDR2 from the germline V gene are SGHTA and FQGNSA. The CDR3 covers 14 residues. The CDR3 DNA is TGTGCCAGCAGCTTCCTGACAGGGTCCCATGGCTACACCTTC. Translated, it gives CASSFLTGSHGYTF.

This rearrangement joins TRBV18 to TRBJ2-1; 11 nucleotides align to TRBD1. Looked up from germline, CDR1 is KGHSH and CDR2 is LQKENI. Unmatched junction bases numbered 4, after V lost 3 bases and J lost 9 bases. This CDR3 is 14 amino acids long. This CDR3 is CASSPGQGVGEQFF. CDR3 DNA sequence: TGTGCCAGCTCACCGGGACAGGGGGTGGGTGAGCAGTTCTTC.

V is TRBV29-1 and J is TRBJ1-4; 8 nucleotides line up with TRBD1. With V trimmed by 4 bases and J by 8 bases, 6 bases remained unmatched. Germline CDR1 and CDR2: SQVTM and ANQGSEA. The CDR3 covers 13 residues. The CDR3 nucleotides read TGCAGCGTTGCGGCAGGGGGCGACGAAAAACTGTTTTTT. It codes for CSVAAGGDEKLFF.

Points on this clone: The sample carries other DNA sequences with the same CDR3. The chain combines TRBV6-5 with TRBJ1-6; 7 nucleotides agree with TRBD1. Germline V gene lookup returns CDR1 MNHEY and CDR2 SVGAGI. This CDR3 has 15 residues. J gave up 7 bases and V 0 bases, and 3 bases lay outside the gene matches. The CDR3 sequence: CASSYSGTVNSPLHF. DNA for the CDR3: TGTGCCAGCAGTTACTCGGGGACAGTGAATTCACCCCTCCACTTT.

The chain uses TRBV20-1 and TRBJ2-1, with 8 bases fitting TRBD1. The germline CDR1 and CDR2 sequences are DFQATT and SNEGSKA (reference sequence). The CDR3 sequence is 11 residues long. The CDR3 DNA follows: TGCACAGGGGGCTCGGGCAATGAGCAGTTCTTC. This translates into CTGGSGNEQFF.